The clone carrying this T cell receptor (beta chain) was seen repeatedly, ten times or more. Its cognate antigen is unknown. RNA transcripts yielded amplified TCR beta CDR3 regions. First-round RT-PCR of the TCR CDR3 relied on the HTBI primer set. TCRdb reprocessed the multiplex PCR reads via MiXCR and lists one record per CDR3 protein. The table lists approximately 600,000 distinct CDR3 sequences, over 12% of them singletons. This specimen comes from a study of T cells in Graves' hyperthyroidism and ophthalmopathy. Notes on the study in general: A model using 13 V-J features told ophthalmopathy apart from stable hyperthyroidism. Most clonotypes that expanded in the thyroid above 0.001 also showed up in blood.

The germline V gene has CDR1 SGHTA and CDR2 FQGNSA. This CDR3 region has 17 residues. V trimming: 0 bases; J trimming: 1 base; junction bases outside the gene matches: 7. Uncontrolled infections, other autoimmune diseases, pregnancy or lactation led to exclusion of patients. The sample consisted of blood. The chain combines TRBV7-2 with TRBJ2-7, with 9 bases matching TRBD1. The receptor was isolated from a woman aged 40 to 49 with Graves' ophthalmopathy. CDR3 bases: TGTGCCAGCAGCTTAGCCTTTGGGACAGGGAGGTCCTACGAGCAGTACTTC. This encodes CASSLAFGTGRSYEQYF.